This record looks at one T cell receptor beta chain sequence and its context. The target of this receptor is not known. No much larger clone exists at a distance of one base, and base qualities are not known. The sample comes from a study of shared clonotypes between healthy human individuals (dated by TCRdb to about 2020). With respect to the entire study: The cohort included three men and two women between 18 and 49 years of age. For each donor, CD4 naive and CD4 memory were each run on three plates, CD8 naive on two plates, and CD8 memory on one plate. To estimate repertoire size and how much clonotype sharing occurs between individuals, the study deeply sequenced the blood TCR repertoires of roughly 5 healthy adults. To increase sequencing depth and limit assay-specific biases, different laboratories used diverse techniques to prepare libraries and sequence TCR repertoires. Each donor's leukapheresis produced roughly between roughly 0.9 and 9 billion PBMCs.

Deletion took 4 bases off V and 1 base off J, with a span of 10 bases between the germline ends. Inclusive of the bounding cysteine and phenylalanine, the CDR3 is 14 residues long. Only the CDR3 DNA stays, 42 bases, in frame from base 1. CDR1 and CDR2 are read off the germline V gene as SNHLY and FYNNEI. Using the deep immunoSEQ assay, TCR CDR3 regions were amplified from genomic DNA by multiplex PCR. For each cell subset, the extracted genomic DNA was distributed evenly across all wells of several immunoSEQ 96-well plates, and each plate served as one replicate. For sorted subsets, around 200 ng genomic DNA, equal to 30,000 to 35,000 T cell genomes, was loaded into each replicate PCR. The purified libraries were quantified using a Qubit 3.0 fluorometer, sized with a Bioanalyzer 2100, and then quantified again using the KAPA Library Quantification kit. A separate single-read 150-cycle Illumina NextSeq 550 flow cell was used to sequence each immunoSEQ 96-well plate. The published analysis was carried out like this. Because the immunoSEQ output held only junctional sequences and lacked quality scores, the filtering could not match the filtering applied to full-length reads. To assign V/J genes and CDR3, sequences were annotated against IMGT germline references using PyIR, a Python wrapper for IgBLAST v1.9. Reads with weak V/J assignments (E-value above 1e-6), missing CDR3, stop codons, out-of-frame junctions, or ambiguous translated residues were removed. V3J clonotypes were defined as sequences sharing the same inferred V gene, J gene, and CDR3 amino acid sequence. Percentage overlap between repertoires was calculated by dividing the number of shared unique clonotypes by the size of the smaller repertoire. Richness of each repertoire was evaluated using RTK rarefaction, the Chao1 estimator, and Recon v2.1 estimates of unobserved clonotypes. Generation probabilities for all TCRbeta clonotypes obtained by the gDNA method from a handful of donors were computed using OLGA. As stored in TCRdb, this immuneACCESS dataset retains in-frame rearrangements with V and J assigned. A fraction of the clones does not appear; measured against another copy, unresolved V genes explain less than half of the discrepancy, and the remainder lacks a known reason. That table supplies the V and J calls and clone size; D and trimming were determined from the DNA. The sample contains about a million clones, approximately 75% of them found a single time. Together, the top ten hold 0.89% of the sample.

Donors were healthy HIV-negative adults with no recently reported acute infections or vaccinations. Every donor was a Caucasian adult living in Nashville, Tennessee, USA. Magnetic negative selection was used to enrich CD4+ T cells, after which naive cells were positively selected on CD45RA and the negative fraction became the memory subset. Blood was obtained by leukapheresis, after which PBMCs were separated by Ficoll-Histopaque density gradient centrifugation and cryopreserved in liquid nitrogen vapor phase. Analytical flow cytometry was used to check the purity and quantity of each magnetically sorted T cell population. Genomic DNA was isolated from each sorted fraction and quantified by UV absorbance on a Nanodrop 2000c. General findings and caveats noted by the study authors: Incomplete sequencing was indicated by rarefaction of sorted-subset datasets, despite the large sequencing depth. Only blood was sampled, and tissue TCR repertoires likely differ from those in blood. When a handful of donors were compared, the shared fraction of clonotypes was about 5% for naive CD4, roughly 3.3% for naive CD8, 2.3% for memory CD4, and roughly 0.43% for memory CD8. Larger estimated clonotype richness was generally found for naive subsets than for memory subsets. The genetic and exposure-history diversity represented was limited by the small number of donors. Pairwise subsampling led to the expectation that sequencing depth would affect the degree of clonotype sharing among donors. Compared with non-shared clonotypes, clonotypes shared by all four sorted-subset donors had higher generation probabilities.

The clonotype comes from a man between 18 and 29 years old in good health. Some clones in this sample may be carry-over from other donors' samples. Recombination connected TRBV2 to TRBJ2-5; the D gene is not confidently resolved. The sample was memory CD4+ T cells from PBMCs. Reading the label with the study, this specimen's cell subset or site is: CD45RA-negative fraction. The DNA sequence is TGTGCCAGCAGTGCCCAACCCAGCCAAGAGACCCAGTACTTC. Its protein is CASSAQPSQETQYF.